Listed below are T cell receptor beta chains from one sample, sequenced in a study of blood T cells in healthy people across ages. TCRdb redid the calling of the 5' RACE reads with MiXCR, one entry per CDR3 protein. The sample includes about 970,000 distinct CDR3 sequences, about 53% seen only once; the top ten take about a fifth. The sample taken for sequencing was blood. Every receptor here comes from an older woman in good health. Each CDR3 is given with its conserved first and last residue. D genes are given only for firm matches. The size field is filled for only some rows; it gives once, few, many or a size class.

D gene	V gene	J gene	clone size	CDR3 protein	CDR3 DNA
TRBD2	TRBV28	TRBJ2-1	-	CATDQLSSGRNEQFF	TGTGCCACCGACCAGTTGAGTAGCGGGAGGAATGAGCAGTTCTTC
TRBD2	TRBV9	TRBJ2-1	-	CASSPWGSGRASYNEQFF	TGTGCCAGCAGCCCGTGGGGTAGCGGGAGGGCCTCCTACAATGAGCAGTTCTTC
TRBD1	TRBV5-6	TRBJ1-5	few	CASSLGTGFQPQHF	TGTGCCAGCAGCCTTGGGACAGGTTTTCAGCCCCAGCATTTT
TRBD2	TRBV20-1	TRBJ2-1	few	CSADGAGGPSPEQFF	TGCAGTGCTGACGGGGCGGGAGGGCCGAGTCCTGAGCAGTTCTTC
-	TRBV7-9	TRBJ2-5	few	CASSLAWKQTQYF	TGTGCCAGCAGCTTAGCGTGGAAACAGACCCAGTACTTC
-	TRBV12-5	TRBJ1-2	-	CASGLGPGLNYGYTF	TGTGCTAGTGGTTTGGGACCGGGGCTCAACTATGGCTACACCTTC
-	TRBV6-1	TRBJ2-3	-	CATFPTLGDRDTQYF	TGTGCCACCTTTCCGACATTAGGCGATCGAGATACGCAGTATTTT
-	TRBV28	TRBJ2-7	few	CASGAGLGEQYF	TGTGCCAGCGGCGCAGGGTTAGGCGAGCAGTACTTC
-	TRBV12-3/TRBV12-4	TRBJ2-7	few	CASSHDTGRDEQYF	TGTGCCAGCAGTCATGACACGGGAAGGGACGAGCAGTACTTC
-	TRBV29-1	TRBJ2-7	-	CSVEGSKAYEQYF	TGCAGCGTTGAAGGGAGCAAAGCCTACGAGCAGTACTTC
-	TRBV5-1	TRBJ2-3	-	CASRASRLRSTDTQYF	TGCGCCAGCAGAGCCTCCAGGCTCCGGAGCACAGATACGCAGTATTTT
-	TRBV7-8	TRBJ1-5	-	CASSNSQALGNQPQHF	TGTGCCAGCAGCAATTCTCAGGCGCTCGGCAATCAGCCCCAGCATTTT
-	TRBV7-2	TRBJ2-7	-	CASSLVRHRDEQYF	TGTGCCAGCAGCTTAGTTCGGCACAGGGACGAGCAGTACTTC
-	TRBV4-3	TRBJ2-5	-	CASSQERRRQETQYF	TGCGCCAGCAGCCAAGAACGGAGGAGGCAAGAGACCCAGTACTTC
TRBD1	TRBV29-1	TRBJ2-5	-	CSENRGETQYF	TGCAGCGAAAACAGGGGAGAGACCCAGTACTTC
TRBD2	TRBV2	TRBJ2-3	-	CAGGETSGGTDTQYF	TGTGCCGGAGGAGAGACTAGCGGAGGCACAGATACGCAGTATTTT
-	TRBV24-1	TRBJ2-1	-	CATSDATVDEQFF	TGTGCCACCAGTGATGCCACGGTCGATGAGCAGTTCTTC
TRBD2	TRBV6-4	TRBJ2-3	-	CATSGPSGSNTQYF	TGTGCCACCTCTGGCCCTAGCGGGAGTAATACGCAGTATTTT
-	TRBV4-1	TRBJ2-1	-	CASSQDRGGGPSYNEQFF	TGCGCCAGCAGCCAAGATCGAGGTGGAGGGCCCTCCTACAATGAGCAGTTCTTC
TRBD1	TRBV12-3/TRBV12-4	TRBJ2-5	-	CASSLNRGDETQYF	TGTGCCAGCAGTTTAAACAGGGGGGATGAGACCCAGTACTTC
TRBD1	TRBV28	TRBJ2-7	-	CASRPRTGGKHEQYF	TGTGCCAGCAGACCCAGGACAGGGGGTAAGCACGAGCAGTACTTC
-	TRBV21-1	TRBJ2-3	-	CASSKSPRTGGDTQYF	TGTGCCAGCAGCAAAAGTCCGCGCACCGGAGGAGATACGCAGTATTTT
-	TRBV29-1	TRBJ1-1	-	CSVERDTEAFF	TGCAGCGTTGAACGGGACACTGAAGCTTTCTTT
TRBD2	TRBV6-2/TRBV6-3	TRBJ2-3	-	CASNPGLAGKEQYF	TGTGCCAGCAACCCGGGACTAGCGGGGAAGGAGCAGTATTTT
-	TRBV12-3/TRBV12-4	TRBJ2-7	few	CASSFHGQSPEQYF	TGTGCCAGCAGTTTTCATGGACAGAGCCCAGAGCAGTACTTC
-	TRBV20-1	TRBJ2-1	-	CSAREKGGTYNEQFF	TGCAGTGCTAGGGAGAAGGGCGGGACGTACAATGAGCAGTTCTTC
-	TRBV3-1	TRBJ1-6	-	CASSPVGGEQTPLHF	TGTGCCAGCAGCCCGGTGGGGGGCGAGCAGACACCCCTCCACTTT
TRBD2	TRBV5-1	TRBJ2-7	-	CASSWTSGRANEQYF	TGCGCCAGCAGCTGGACTAGCGGGAGGGCCAACGAGCAGTACTTC
-	TRBV11-2	TRBJ2-7	once	CASTPTGSYEQYF	TGTGCCAGCACTCCGACTGGCTCCTACGAGCAGTACTTC
TRBD2	TRBV20-1	TRBJ2-3	few	CSARDLGTRGDTQYF	TGCAGTGCTAGAGATCTGGGGACTAGGGGCGATACGCAGTATTTT
-	TRBV29-1	TRBJ2-3	once	CSIVLVATDGGTQYF	TGCAGCATTGTCTTGGTTGCGACGGATGGAGGGACGCAGTATTTT
TRBD2	TRBV4-2	TRBJ2-7	-	CASSQEASGISYEQYF	TGTGCCAGCAGCCAGGAAGCTAGCGGGATCTCCTACGAGCAGTACTTC
TRBD2	TRBV7-2	TRBJ2-7	few	CASSLRGLAGGGAYEQYF	TGTGCCAGCAGCTTACGGGGACTAGCGGGAGGGGGAGCCTACGAGCAGTACTTC
-	TRBV10-3	TRBJ2-7	-	CAISEDAAYEQYF	TGTGCCATCAGTGAGGACGCAGCCTACGAGCAGTACTTC
-	TRBV5-1	TRBJ1-4	few	CASSPSESTNEKLFF	TGCGCCAGCAGCCCATCGGAGTCAACTAATGAAAAACTGTTTTTT
TRBD1	TRBV6-5	TRBJ2-5	-	CASSRPQGATYTREYF	TGTGCCAGCAGTAGGCCCCAGGGGGCCACTTATACGAGGGAGTACTTC
-	TRBV4-2	TRBJ2-5	-	CASSQDKGDVQYF	TGTGCCAGCAGCCAAGATAAGGGGGACGTGCAGTACTTC
TRBD1	TRBV4-2	TRBJ1-2	few	CASSQVSARDSKYGYTF	TGTGCCAGCAGCCAAGTTTCGGCCCGGGACAGCAAATATGGCTACACCTTC
-	TRBV5-6	TRBJ1-5	few	CASSLWQTSNQPQHF	TGTGCCAGCAGCTTGTGGCAGACTAGCAATCAGCCCCAGCATTTT
-	TRBV5-5	TRBJ2-2	-	CASSFPRVTGELFF	TGTGCCAGCAGCTTCCCGAGGGTTACCGGGGAGCTGTTTTTT
-	TRBV6-5	TRBJ2-2	-	CASQSRKLMNTGELFF	TGTGCCAGCCAGTCCCGTAAATTAATGAACACCGGGGAGCTGTTTTTT
TRBD1	TRBV25-1	TRBJ2-5	-	CASRDRVRDEQYF	TGTGCCAGCAGGGACAGGGTTCGCGATGAGCAGTACTTC